The entry below describes one T cell receptor beta chain. The antigen is undetermined. The data derive from a study of cytomegalovirus exposure and HLA in healthy donors. The study, taken as a whole, reports: Indistinguishability led to the exclusion of some V segments, TRBV6-2 and TRBV6-3 included. Only CMV serostatus was available as immune exposure information.

Trimming removed 1 base at V and 6 bases at J, with 7 bases between. The CDR3 consists of 13 residues. Germline V CDR1 and CDR2: LNHNV, YYDKDF (reference sequence). Use of 60 Vbeta and 13 Jbeta primers characterized the PCR. The protocol was immunoSEQ multiplex PCR, while the TCRdb copy is restricted to in-frame clones and leaves out a portion. Of 200,000 to 250,000 clones listed, roughly 90% are singletons. The TCR was taken from a woman aged 18-30 years in good health and CMV-seronegative. This chain joins TRBV15 and TRBJ2-1; D is perhaps TRBD1 (6 bases). Material for sequencing was PBMCs. The CDR3 spells CATSRVQGNEQFF. The DNA for the CDR3 is TGTGCCACCAGCAGAGTACAGGGCAATGAGCAGTTCTTC.